This T cell receptor (beta chain) was identified during a study of shared clonotypes between healthy human individuals. Whole-study results and caveats: Investigators collected only blood, and repertoires in tissues likely differ. Donor scarcity curtailed the genetic and exposure-history diversity represented herein. Larger estimated richness was generally seen in naive subsets than in memory subsets.

Of note for this clone: The antigen is undetermined.

Repertoires were generated with immunoSEQ multiplex PCR, while TCRdb's copy carries only in-frame clones and drops some. The sample has roughly 1 million clones, 70% to 80% seen once. V was clipped by 7 bases and J by 0 bases, with 8 bases between them. This CDR3 has 13 residues. Germline V gene sequence: CDR1 ENHRY, CDR2 SYGVKD. The source material was memory CD4+ T cells from PBMCs. Regarding subset: CD45RA-negative fraction. V usage is TRBV10-3 and J usage is TRBJ2-3; D unclear. The sequence was obtained from a man between 18 and 35 years old in good health. Some clones in this sample may be carry-over from other donors' samples. The CDR3 region has the DNA TGTGCCATCAAACCCCTAAGCACAGATACGCAGTATTTT. Protein sequence: CAIKPLSTDTQYF.